This is a list of T cell receptor beta chains from one sample in a study of T cells in Graves' hyperthyroidism and ophthalmopathy. TCRdb used MiXCR to reprocess the multiplex PCR reads, holding one entry per CDR3 protein. Here the sample spans a few hundred thousand distinct CDR3 sequences, approximately 13% being singletons. Source material: blood. These TCRs come from a woman aged 18-29 years with Graves' hyperthyroidism. The CDR3 runs from the conserved cysteine through the conserved F or W. D genes are given only for firm matches. The size entry is marked missing in some rows and otherwise reads once, few, many or a size class.

d_call: NA; clone_size: many; cdr3_length: 15; j_call: TRBJ2-2; v_call: TRBV12-3/TRBV12-4; cdr3_nt: TGTGCCAGCCGCCCCGCCGGGGGCTTGGTCGGGGAGCTGTTTTTT; cdr3_aa: CASRPAGGLVGELFF
d_call: TRBD1; clone_size: few; cdr3_length: 16; j_call: TRBJ2-1; v_call: TRBV14; cdr3_nt: TGTGCCAGCAGCCCAGCCGGGGACAGATCATCAGGTGAGCAGTTCTTC; cdr3_aa: CASSPAGDRSSGEQFF
d_call: NA; clone_size: many; cdr3_length: 14; j_call: TRBJ1-2; v_call: TRBV20-1; cdr3_nt: TGCAGTGCTAGATCCGGACGGACCTCCTATGGCTACACCTTC; cdr3_aa: CSARSGRTSYGYTF
d_call: NA; clone_size: NA; cdr3_length: 12; j_call: TRBJ2-7; v_call: TRBV2; cdr3_nt: TGTGCCAGCACCAAGAGTTGGTACGAGCAGTACTTC; cdr3_aa: CASTKSWYEQYF
d_call: NA; clone_size: few; cdr3_length: 16; j_call: TRBJ1-2; v_call: TRBV14; cdr3_nt: TGTGCCAGCAGCAGAGAGAGACAGACGAGAGGCTATGGCTACACCTTC; cdr3_aa: CASSRERQTRGYGYTF
d_call: TRBD2; clone_size: many; cdr3_length: 16; j_call: TRBJ2-7; v_call: TRBV7-3; cdr3_nt: TGTGCCAGCAGCTTAATGCCACTAGCGGGAAACTACGAGCAGTACTTC; cdr3_aa: CASSLMPLAGNYEQYF
d_call: TRBD1; clone_size: NA; cdr3_length: 13; j_call: TRBJ1-2; v_call: TRBV6-1; cdr3_nt: TGTGCCAGCGGCTGGGACAGGGACAGTGGCTACACCTTC; cdr3_aa: CASGWDRDSGYTF
d_call: NA; clone_size: NA; cdr3_length: 13; j_call: TRBJ2-7; v_call: TRBV27; cdr3_nt: TGTGCCAGCAGTTTATACCTAAACTACGAGCAGTACTTC; cdr3_aa: CASSLYLNYEQYF
d_call: TRBD2; clone_size: few; cdr3_length: 14; j_call: TRBJ2-3; v_call: TRBV5-6; cdr3_nt: TGTGCCAGCAATAGCGGGGCTAGCACAGATACGCAGTATTTT; cdr3_aa: CASNSGASTDTQYF
d_call: NA; clone_size: many; cdr3_length: 16; j_call: TRBJ2-7; v_call: TRBV18; cdr3_nt: TGTGCCAGCTCACCAAGGGGGGGCACTTCCTCCTACGAGCAGTACTTC; cdr3_aa: CASSPRGGTSSYEQYF
d_call: TRBD2; clone_size: NA; cdr3_length: 17; j_call: TRBJ2-2; v_call: TRBV5-1; cdr3_nt: TGCGCCAGCAGCGATGGACTAGCGGGAATACAGACCGGGGAGCTGTTTTTT; cdr3_aa: CASSDGLAGIQTGELFF
d_call: TRBD1; clone_size: few; cdr3_length: 16; j_call: TRBJ2-6; v_call: TRBV7-6; cdr3_nt: TGTGCCAGCAGCGCGACAGGGGGCGCCGGGGCCAACGTCCTGACTTTC; cdr3_aa: CASSATGGAGANVLTF
d_call: NA; clone_size: NA; cdr3_length: 16; j_call: TRBJ2-1; v_call: TRBV11-2; cdr3_nt: TGTGCCAGCCTCCCCCTGTCCGGGAGTGCCTACAATGAGCAGTTCTTC; cdr3_aa: CASLPLSGSAYNEQFF
d_call: NA; clone_size: NA; cdr3_length: 17; j_call: TRBJ1-4; v_call: TRBV2; cdr3_nt: TGTGCCAGCACCCGTCGGGTGGGGGTCGAAACTAATGAAAAACTGTTTTTT; cdr3_aa: CASTRRVGVETNEKLFF
d_call: NA; clone_size: many; cdr3_length: 14; j_call: TRBJ1-1; v_call: TRBV7-9; cdr3_nt: TGTGCCAGCAGTTTTCAGGGCAGAAACACTGAAGCTTTCTTT; cdr3_aa: CASSFQGRNTEAFF
d_call: NA; clone_size: few; cdr3_length: 15; j_call: TRBJ1-3; v_call: TRBV28; cdr3_nt: TGTGCCAGCAGTTTCAACGGATTCTCTGGAAACACCATATATTTT; cdr3_aa: CASSFNGFSGNTIYF
d_call: TRBD2; clone_size: many; cdr3_length: 14; j_call: TRBJ2-3; v_call: TRBV20-1; cdr3_nt: TGCAGTGGGGCGTCGGGACTAGACTCAGATACGCAGTATTTT; cdr3_aa: CSGASGLDSDTQYF
d_call: TRBD1; clone_size: few; cdr3_length: 14; j_call: TRBJ2-7; v_call: TRBV15; cdr3_nt: TGTGCCACCAGCAGAGCCGGACAGGACTACGAGCAGTACTTC; cdr3_aa: CATSRAGQDYEQYF
d_call: TRBD1; clone_size: many; cdr3_length: 13; j_call: TRBJ1-2; v_call: TRBV18; cdr3_nt: TGTGCCAGCTCAGCGACAGGGGACTATGGCTACACCTTC; cdr3_aa: CASSATGDYGYTF
d_call: NA; clone_size: many; cdr3_length: 15; j_call: TRBJ1-5; v_call: TRBV3-1; cdr3_nt: TGTGCCAGCAGCCAAGATATGACCCTTGGACAGCCCCAGCATTTT; cdr3_aa: CASSQDMTLGQPQHF
d_call: NA; clone_size: many; cdr3_length: 15; j_call: TRBJ1-5; v_call: TRBV3-1; cdr3_nt: TGTGCCAGCAGCCAAGATCACAGGAATGGTCAGCCCCAGCATTTT; cdr3_aa: CASSQDHRNGQPQHF
d_call: TRBD1; clone_size: many; cdr3_length: 14; j_call: TRBJ1-6; v_call: TRBV3-1; cdr3_nt: TGTGCCAGCAGCCATCCAGGGGGCAATTCACCCCTCCACTTT; cdr3_aa: CASSHPGGNSPLHF
d_call: NA; clone_size: many; cdr3_length: 16; j_call: TRBJ2-1; v_call: TRBV10-3; cdr3_nt: TGTGCCATCAGTGAGTCATTTGAACGGGGCCGACATGAGCAGTTCTTC; cdr3_aa: CAISESFERGRHEQFF
d_call: NA; clone_size: many; cdr3_length: 14; j_call: TRBJ2-3; v_call: TRBV12-3/TRBV12-4; cdr3_nt: TGTGCCAGCAACCAGGACAGCTTCACAGATACGCAGTATTTT; cdr3_aa: CASNQDSFTDTQYF
d_call: NA; clone_size: few; cdr3_length: 13; j_call: TRBJ1-1; v_call: TRBV19; cdr3_nt: TGTGCCAGTAACGGGGATCTCAACACTGAAGCTTTCTTT; cdr3_aa: CASNGDLNTEAFF
d_call: NA; clone_size: many; cdr3_length: 15; j_call: TRBJ1-5; v_call: TRBV2; cdr3_nt: TGTGCCGGCGGGGACACCGCCTACGGCAATCAGCCCCAGCATTTT; cdr3_aa: CAGGDTAYGNQPQHF
d_call: NA; clone_size: few; cdr3_length: 14; j_call: TRBJ1-1; v_call: TRBV5-1; cdr3_nt: TGCGCCAGCAGTTTACAGGGTACTACCACTGAAGCTTTCTTT; cdr3_aa: CASSLQGTTTEAFF
d_call: NA; clone_size: few; cdr3_length: 13; j_call: TRBJ2-2; v_call: TRBV10-1; cdr3_nt: TGCGCCAGCGGCAGGGGAGGGACCGGGGAGCTGTTTTTT; cdr3_aa: CASGRGGTGELFF
d_call: NA; clone_size: many; cdr3_length: 12; j_call: TRBJ2-1; v_call: TRBV20-1; cdr3_nt: TGCAGTGCTACCCTTTCGGGTACTGAGCAGTTCTTC; cdr3_aa: CSATLSGTEQFF
d_call: NA; clone_size: NA; cdr3_length: 14; j_call: TRBJ2-2; v_call: TRBV5-6; cdr3_nt: TGTGCCAGCATATATAGCGGGAACACCGGGGAGCTGTTTTTT; cdr3_aa: CASIYSGNTGELFF
d_call: NA; clone_size: few; cdr3_length: 15; j_call: TRBJ1-5; v_call: TRBV10-3; cdr3_nt: TGTGCCATCAGCGATCCGACGGTGAGCAATCAGCCCCAGCATTTT; cdr3_aa: CAISDPTVSNQPQHF
d_call: NA; clone_size: many; cdr3_length: 12; j_call: TRBJ2-5; v_call: TRBV6-1; cdr3_nt: TGTGCCACCCGTCGTTTTCAAGAGACCCAGTACTTC; cdr3_aa: CATRRFQETQYF